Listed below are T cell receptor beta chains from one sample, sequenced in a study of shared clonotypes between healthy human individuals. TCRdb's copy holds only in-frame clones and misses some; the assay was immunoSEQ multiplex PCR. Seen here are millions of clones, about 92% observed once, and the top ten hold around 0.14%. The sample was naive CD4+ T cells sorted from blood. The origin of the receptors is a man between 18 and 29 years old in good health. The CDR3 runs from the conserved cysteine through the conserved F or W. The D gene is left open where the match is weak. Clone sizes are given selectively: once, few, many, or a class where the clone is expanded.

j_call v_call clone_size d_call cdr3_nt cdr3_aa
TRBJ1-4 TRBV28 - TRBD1 TGTGCCAGCCTTAAACAGGGGGCAGAACCAACTAATGAAAAACTGTTTTTT CASLKQGAEPTNEKLFF
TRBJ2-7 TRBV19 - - TGTGCCAGTAGTATACGGCCAGGGGTGGACTACGAGCAGTACTTC CASSIRPGVDYEQYF
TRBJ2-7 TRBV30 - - TGTGCCTGGGGAGACAGCTCCTACGAGCAGTACTTC CAWGDSSYEQYF
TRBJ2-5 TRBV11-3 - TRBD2 TGTGCCAGCAGTCCGGGACTAGCGGCCTGGGGACAAGAGACCCAGTACTTC CASSPGLAAWGQETQYF
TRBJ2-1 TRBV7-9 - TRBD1 TGTGCCAGCAGCCCCCGAGTCTCGGGACAGTCCTACAATGAGCAGTTCTTC CASSPRVSGQSYNEQFF
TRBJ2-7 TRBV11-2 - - TGTGCCAGCAGCTTAAGTCTCGGGCTCTACGAGCAGTACTTC CASSLSLGLYEQYF
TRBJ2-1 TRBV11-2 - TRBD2 TGTGCCAGCAGCTCCGGGACTAGCGGGGGTGTGTTTGAGCAGTTCTTC CASSSGTSGGVFEQFF
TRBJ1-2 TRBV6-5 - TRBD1 TGTGCCAGCAGTACAGGGGGTTATCGCTATGGCTACACCTTC CASSTGGYRYGYTF
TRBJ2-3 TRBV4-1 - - TGCGCCAGCAGCCAAGGCTTCGGGGGGCCTAGCACAGATACGCAGTATTTT CASSQGFGGPSTDTQYF
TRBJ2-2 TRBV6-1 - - TGTGCCAGCAGTGCGCTCGGAAACACCGGGGAGCTGTTTTTT CASSALGNTGELFF
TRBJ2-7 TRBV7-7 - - TGTGCTAGCAGCTTTAGCAGGGTGGGCGAGCAGTACTTC CASSFSRVGEQYF
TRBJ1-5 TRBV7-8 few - TGTGCCAGCAGCTCGCTTTTGGGGGGCAATCAGCCCCAGCATTTT CASSSLLGGNQPQHF
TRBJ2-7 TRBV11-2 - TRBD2 TGTGCCAGCAGCTTACGCTTAGCGGCGGGGGTCTACGAGCAGTACTTC CASSLRLAAGVYEQYF
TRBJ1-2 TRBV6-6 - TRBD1 TGTGCCAGCAGTTACCGCCCCGACAGGGGAGCCTATGGCTACACCTTC CASSYRPDRGAYGYTF
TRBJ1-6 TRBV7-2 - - TGTGCCAGCAGCACCCGCGGACATAATTCACCCCTCCACTTT CASSTRGHNSPLHF
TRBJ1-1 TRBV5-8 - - TGTGCCAGCAGCTTTCTCGGTCCGGGGGCCACTGAAGCTTTCTTT CASSFLGPGATEAFF
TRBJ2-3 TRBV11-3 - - TGTGCCAGCAGCTTAGGGCCAGATACGCAGTATTTT CASSLGPDTQYF
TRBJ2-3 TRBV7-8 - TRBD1 TGTGCCAGCGGCCCGCAGGACAGGGGGACAGATACGCAGTATTTT CASGPQDRGTDTQYF
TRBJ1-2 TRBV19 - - TGTGCCATTACGGACAGTATCTATGGCTACACCTTC CAITDSIYGYTF
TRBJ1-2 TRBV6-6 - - TGTGCCAGCAGTTACATGCAGGATGGCTACACCTTC CASSYMQDGYTF
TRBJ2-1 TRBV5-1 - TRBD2 TGCGCCAGCAGCCCCCAGACTAGCGGGAGCCGCAATGAGCAGTTCTTC CASSPQTSGSRNEQFF
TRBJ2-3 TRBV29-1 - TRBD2 TGCAGCGCCCGACTAGCGGGAGTGGATACGCAGTATTTT CSARLAGVDTQYF